The present entry profiles one T cell receptor (beta chain) with its context. Its antigen remains unidentified. Germline trimming cut 2 bases from V and 3 bases from J; bases unmatched to any gene: 6. Germline lookup yields CDR1 MRHNA and CDR2 SNTAGT. The length of the CDR3 is 17 residues. Produced via immunoSEQ multiplex PCR; TCRdb's table is partial and in-frame only. The sample contains about 100,000 clones, 75% to 90% of which appear only once. The data belong to a study of identifying expanded T cells in peripheral blood. Points from the study as a whole: About 1.2 clones differed between technical replicates, versus about 17 and 20 over time.

V and J are TRBV6-4 and TRBJ2-2; 10 bases are shared with TRBD1. The TCR comes from a person aged 18 to 75 in good health. Material: blood. The DNA for the CDR3 is TGTGCCAGCAGTGACCCCACCGGGACAGGGGACACCGGGGAGCTGTTTTTT. Its protein product is CASSDPTGTGDTGELFF.